The T cell receptor beta chain described here comes from a study of blood T cell repertoires in COVID-19. Seattle-derived patients entered the study during active infection and were followed longitudinally. As originally analysed: Quantification of nucleated cells was approximated via reference gene primer amplification. TCRdb's table, derived via immunoSEQ multiplex PCR, lists solely in-frame clones and lacks some. V, J and clone size derive from that table, while D and trimming were established from the DNA sequence. This table has 250,000 to 300,000 clones, 86% appearing once. Trimming pared 3 bases from V and 2 bases from J, leaving 10 bases between. Germline assignment: CDR1 MDHEN and CDR2 SYDVKM. This CDR3 is built from 15 residues.

The TCR sequence derives from a woman in her 70s with COVID-19, enrolled during active disease. The rearrangement uses TRBV28 and TRBJ2-2; unclear D gene. Sequencing used peripheral blood. The CDR3 DNA follows: TGTGCCAGCAGTTTGGGCTTATTCAACACCGGGGAGCTGTTTTTT. It translates to CASSLGLFNTGELFF.